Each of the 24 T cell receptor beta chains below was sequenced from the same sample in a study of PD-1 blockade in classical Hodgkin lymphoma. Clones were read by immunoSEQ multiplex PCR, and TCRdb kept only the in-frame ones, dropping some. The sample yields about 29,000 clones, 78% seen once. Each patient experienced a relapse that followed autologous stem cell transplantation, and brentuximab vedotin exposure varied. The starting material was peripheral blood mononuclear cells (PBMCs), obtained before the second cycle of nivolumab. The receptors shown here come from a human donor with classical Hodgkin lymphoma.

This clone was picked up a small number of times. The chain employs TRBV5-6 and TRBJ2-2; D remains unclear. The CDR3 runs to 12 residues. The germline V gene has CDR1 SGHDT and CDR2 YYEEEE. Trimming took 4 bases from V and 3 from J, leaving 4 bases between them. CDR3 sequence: CASSLDTGELFF. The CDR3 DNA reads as TGTGCCAGCAGCCTAGACACCGGGGAGCTGTTTTTT.

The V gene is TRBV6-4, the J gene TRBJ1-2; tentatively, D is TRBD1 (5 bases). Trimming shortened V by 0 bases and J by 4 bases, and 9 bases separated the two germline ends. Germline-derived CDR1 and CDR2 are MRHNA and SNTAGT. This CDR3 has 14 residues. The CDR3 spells CASSDSSGGYGYTF. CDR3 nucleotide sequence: TGTGCCAGCAGTGACTCGTCCGGGGGCTATGGCTACACCTTC.

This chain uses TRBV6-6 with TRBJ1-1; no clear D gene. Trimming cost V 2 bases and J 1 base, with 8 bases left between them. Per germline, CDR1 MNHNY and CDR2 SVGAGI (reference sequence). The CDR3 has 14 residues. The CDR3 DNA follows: TGTGCCAGCAGTTACGAAGGATCGAACACTGAAGCTTTCTTT. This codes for CASSYEGSNTEAFF.

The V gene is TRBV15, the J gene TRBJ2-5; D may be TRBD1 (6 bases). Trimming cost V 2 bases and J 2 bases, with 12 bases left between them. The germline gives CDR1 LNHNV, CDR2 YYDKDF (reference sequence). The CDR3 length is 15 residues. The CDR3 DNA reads TGTGCCACCAGCAGATCTCAGGGGCTACAAGAGACCCAGTACTTC. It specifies CATSRSQGLQETQYF.

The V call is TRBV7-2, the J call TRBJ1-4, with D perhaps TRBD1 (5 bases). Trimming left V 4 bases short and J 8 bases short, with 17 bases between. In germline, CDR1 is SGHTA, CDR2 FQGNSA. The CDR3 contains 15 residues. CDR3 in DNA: TGTGCCAGCAGCTCCTCGGGGGGGGAGTGGGAAAAACTGTTTTTT. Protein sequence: CASSSSGGEWEKLFF.

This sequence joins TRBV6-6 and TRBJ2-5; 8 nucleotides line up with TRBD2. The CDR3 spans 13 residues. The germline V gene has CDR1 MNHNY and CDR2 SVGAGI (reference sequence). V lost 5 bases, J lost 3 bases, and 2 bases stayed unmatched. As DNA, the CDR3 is TGTGCCAGCAGTCCCGGGGGGGAAGAGACCCAGTACTTC. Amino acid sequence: CASSPGGEETQYF.

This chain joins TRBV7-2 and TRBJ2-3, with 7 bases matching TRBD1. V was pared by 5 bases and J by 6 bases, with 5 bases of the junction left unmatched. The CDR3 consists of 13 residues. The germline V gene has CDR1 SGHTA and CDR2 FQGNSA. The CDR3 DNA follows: TGTGCCAGCAGCCGAGGGGGCAAGGATACGCAGTATTTT. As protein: CASSRGGKDTQYF.

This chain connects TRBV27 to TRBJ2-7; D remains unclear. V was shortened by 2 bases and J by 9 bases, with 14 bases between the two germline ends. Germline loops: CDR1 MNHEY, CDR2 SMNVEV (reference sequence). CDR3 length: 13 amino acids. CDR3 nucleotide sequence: TGTGCCAGCAGTTTAGCTGGTGAGGTAAGGCAGTACTTC. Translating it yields CASSLAGEVRQYF.

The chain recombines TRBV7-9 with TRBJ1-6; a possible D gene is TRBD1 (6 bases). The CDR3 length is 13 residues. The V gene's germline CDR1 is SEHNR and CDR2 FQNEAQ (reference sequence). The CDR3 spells CVPGHEFNSPLHF. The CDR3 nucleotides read TGTGTCCCGGGACACGAATTTAATTCACCCCTCCACTTT.

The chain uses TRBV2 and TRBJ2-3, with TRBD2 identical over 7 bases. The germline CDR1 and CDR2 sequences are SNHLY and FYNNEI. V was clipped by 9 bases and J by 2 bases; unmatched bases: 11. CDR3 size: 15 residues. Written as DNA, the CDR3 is TGTGCCAGTGGGCCTGCGGGGGTTCCCACAGATACGCAGTATTTT. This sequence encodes CASGPAGVPTDTQYF.

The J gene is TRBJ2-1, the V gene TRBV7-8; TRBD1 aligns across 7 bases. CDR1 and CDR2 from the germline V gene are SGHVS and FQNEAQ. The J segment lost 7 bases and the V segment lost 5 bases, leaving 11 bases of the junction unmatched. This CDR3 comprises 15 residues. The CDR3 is CASSGEQGFWNEQFF. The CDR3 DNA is TGTGCCAGCAGCGGGGAACAGGGGTTTTGGAATGAGCAGTTCTTC.

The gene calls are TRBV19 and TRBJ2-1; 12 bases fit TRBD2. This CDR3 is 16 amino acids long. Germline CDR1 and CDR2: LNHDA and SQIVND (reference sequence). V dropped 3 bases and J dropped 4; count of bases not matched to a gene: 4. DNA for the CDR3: TGTGCCAGTAGTATGACTAGCGGGGGACCTTACAATGAGCAGTTCTTC. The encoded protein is CASSMTSGGPYNEQFF. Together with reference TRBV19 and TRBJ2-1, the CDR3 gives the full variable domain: DGGITQSPKYLFRKEGQNVTLSCEQNLNHDAMYWYRQDPGQGLRLIYYSQIVNDFQKGDIAEGYSVSREKKESFPLTVTSAQKNPTAFYLCASSMTSGGPYNEQFFGPGTRLTVL.

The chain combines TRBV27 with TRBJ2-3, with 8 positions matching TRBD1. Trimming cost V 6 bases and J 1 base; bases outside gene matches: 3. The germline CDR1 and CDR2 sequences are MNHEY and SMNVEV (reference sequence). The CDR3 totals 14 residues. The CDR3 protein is CASRQGAGTDTQYF. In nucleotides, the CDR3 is TGTGCCAGCAGGCAGGGGGCCGGCACAGATACGCAGTATTTT.

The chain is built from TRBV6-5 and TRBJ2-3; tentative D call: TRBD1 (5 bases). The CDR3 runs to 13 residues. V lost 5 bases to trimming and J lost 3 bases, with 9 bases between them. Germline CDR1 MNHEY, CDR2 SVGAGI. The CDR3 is CASSAQGTDTQYF. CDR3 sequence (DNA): TGTGCCAGCAGTGCCCAGGGAACAGATACGCAGTATTTT.

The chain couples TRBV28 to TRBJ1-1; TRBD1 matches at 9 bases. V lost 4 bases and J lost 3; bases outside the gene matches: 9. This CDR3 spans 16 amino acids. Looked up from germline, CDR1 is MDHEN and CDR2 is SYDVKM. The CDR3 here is CASSWGQGELDTEAFF. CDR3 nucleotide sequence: TGTGCCAGCAGTTGGGGACAGGGAGAGCTTGACACTGAAGCTTTCTTT.

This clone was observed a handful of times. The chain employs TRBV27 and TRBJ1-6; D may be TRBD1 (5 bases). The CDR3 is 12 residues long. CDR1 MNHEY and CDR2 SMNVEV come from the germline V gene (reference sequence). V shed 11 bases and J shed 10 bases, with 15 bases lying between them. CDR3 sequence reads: CASGGTGSPLHF. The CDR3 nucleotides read TGTGCCTCGGGAGGGACTGGGTCACCCCTCCACTTT.

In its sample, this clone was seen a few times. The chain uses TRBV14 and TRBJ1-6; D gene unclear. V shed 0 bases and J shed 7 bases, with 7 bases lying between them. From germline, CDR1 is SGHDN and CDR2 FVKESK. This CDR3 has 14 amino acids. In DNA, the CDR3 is TGTGCCAGCAGCCAAGAGCACCCGAATTCACCCCTCCACTTT. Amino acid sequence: CASSQEHPNSPLHF.

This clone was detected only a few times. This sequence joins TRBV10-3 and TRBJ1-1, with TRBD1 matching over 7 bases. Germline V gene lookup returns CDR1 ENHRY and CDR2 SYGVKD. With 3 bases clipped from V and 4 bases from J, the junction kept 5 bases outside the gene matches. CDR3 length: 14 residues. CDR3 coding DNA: TGTGCCATCAGTGAAACACAGGGGATCACTGAAGCTTTCTTT. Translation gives CAISETQGITEAFF.

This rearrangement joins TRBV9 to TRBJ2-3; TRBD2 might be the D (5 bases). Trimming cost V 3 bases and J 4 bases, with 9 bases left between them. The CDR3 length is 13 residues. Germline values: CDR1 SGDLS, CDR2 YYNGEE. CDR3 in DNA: TGTGCCAGCAGCGCCCTGGAGGCAGATACGCAGTATTTT. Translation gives CASSALEADTQYF.

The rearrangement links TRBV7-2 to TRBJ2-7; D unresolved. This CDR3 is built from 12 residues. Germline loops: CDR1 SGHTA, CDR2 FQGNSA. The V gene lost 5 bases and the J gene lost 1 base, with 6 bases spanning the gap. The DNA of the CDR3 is TGTGCCAGCAGCCCGGGTTCCTACGAGCAGTACTTC. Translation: CASSPGSYEQYF.

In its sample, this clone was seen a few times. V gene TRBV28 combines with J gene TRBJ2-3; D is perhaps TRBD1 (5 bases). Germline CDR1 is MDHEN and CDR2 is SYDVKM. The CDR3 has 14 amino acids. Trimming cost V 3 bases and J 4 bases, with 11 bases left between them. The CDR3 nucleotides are TGTGCCAGCAGTTTTCAGGGTTTTGCAGATACGCAGTATTTT. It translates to CASSFQGFADTQYF.

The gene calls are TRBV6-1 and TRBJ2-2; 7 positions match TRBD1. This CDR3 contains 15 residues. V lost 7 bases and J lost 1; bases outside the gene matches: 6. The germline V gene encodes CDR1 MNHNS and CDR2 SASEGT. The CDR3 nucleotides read TGTGCCAGCATTCCACAGGGGCAGAACACCGGGGAGCTGTTTTTT. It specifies CASIPQGQNTGELFF.

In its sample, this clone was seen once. The CDR3 DNA is TGTGCCAGTAGTATTCGGGGACTAGTCTCCGACTCCTACAATGAGCAGTTCTTC. Residues: CASSIRGLVSDSYNEQFF. The rearrangement uses TRBV19 and TRBJ2-1; 8 nucleotides align to TRBD2. Germline lookup yields CDR1 LNHDA and CDR2 SQIVND (reference sequence). The trim removed 3 bases at V and 0 bases at J, leaving 10 bases unmatched. CDR3 size: 18 residues. Filled out from reference TRBV19 and TRBJ2-1, the complete variable domain reads DGGITQSPKYLFRKEGQNVTLSCEQNLNHDAMYWYRQDPGQGLRLIYYSQIVNDFQKGDIAEGYSVSREKKESFPLTVTSAQKNPTAFYLCASSIRGLVSDSYNEQFFGPGTRLTVL.

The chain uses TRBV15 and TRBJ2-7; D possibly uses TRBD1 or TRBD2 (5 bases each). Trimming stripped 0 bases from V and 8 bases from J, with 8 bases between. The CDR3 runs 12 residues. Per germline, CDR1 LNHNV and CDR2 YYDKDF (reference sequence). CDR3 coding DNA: TGTGCCACCAGCAGAGACTGGGGGAAGCAGTACTTC. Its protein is CATSRDWGKQYF.